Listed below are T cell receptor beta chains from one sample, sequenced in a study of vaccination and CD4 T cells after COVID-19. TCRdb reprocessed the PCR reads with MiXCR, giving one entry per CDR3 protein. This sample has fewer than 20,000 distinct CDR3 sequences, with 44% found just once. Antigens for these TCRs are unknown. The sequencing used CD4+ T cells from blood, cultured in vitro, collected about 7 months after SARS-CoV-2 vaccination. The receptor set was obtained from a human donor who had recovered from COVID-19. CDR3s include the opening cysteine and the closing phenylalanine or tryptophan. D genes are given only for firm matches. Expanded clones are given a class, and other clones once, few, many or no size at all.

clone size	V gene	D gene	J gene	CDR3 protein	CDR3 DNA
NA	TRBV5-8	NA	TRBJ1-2	CASTFSQGTGYTF	TGTGCCAGCACATTCTCCCAAGGAACAGGCTACACCTTC
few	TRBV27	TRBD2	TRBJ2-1	CASSFSGRGDEQFF	TGTGCCAGCAGTTTTAGCGGGAGAGGGGATGAGCAGTTCTTC
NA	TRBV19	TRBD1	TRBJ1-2	CASKNTGVARGYTF	TGTGCCAGTAAAAATACAGGGGTAGCTCGAGGCTACACCTTC
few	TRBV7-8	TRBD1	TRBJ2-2	CASSLDPDRVNTGELFF	TGTGCCAGCAGCTTAGATCCGGACAGGGTGAACACCGGGGAGCTGTTTTTT
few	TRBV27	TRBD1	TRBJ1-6	CASSSTGVESSYNSPLHF	TGTGCCAGCAGTTCTACAGGGGTCGAGAGCTCCTATAATTCACCCCTCCACTTT
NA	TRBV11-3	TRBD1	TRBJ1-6	CASSPDRERRSYNSPLHF	TGTGCCAGCAGCCCGGACAGGGAAAGGAGGTCCTATAATTCACCCCTCCACTTT
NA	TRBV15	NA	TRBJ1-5	CATSREGGLGQPQHF	TGTGCCACCAGCAGAGAGGGGGGGCTGGGACAGCCCCAGCATTTT
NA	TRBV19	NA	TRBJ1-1	CASSISERGRGTEAFF	TGTGCCAGTAGTATTTCGGAACGGGGTCGGGGAACTGAAGCTTTCTTT
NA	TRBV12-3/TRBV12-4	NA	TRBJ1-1	CASSVSLGAGNTEAFF	TGTGCCAGCAGCGTTTCCTTGGGGGCCGGGAACACTGAAGCTTTCTTT
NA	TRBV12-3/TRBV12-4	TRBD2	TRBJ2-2	CASSFPKRKAGGLTGELFF	TGTGCCAGCAGTTTCCCGAAGAGGAAAGCGGGGGGGCTTACCGGGGAGCTGTTTTTT
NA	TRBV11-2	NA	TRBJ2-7	CASSHPIVRPYEQYF	TGTGCCAGCAGCCATCCAATCGTGCGCCCCTACGAGCAGTACTTC